Following are 21 T cell receptor beta chains from one sample sequenced in a study of identical twins. TCRdb ran MiXCR on the 5' RACE reads and lists one entry per CDR3 protein. The table shows about 390,000 distinct CDR3 sequences, with roughly 10% occurring only once. The sample taken for sequencing was naive T cells sorted from blood. These receptors came from a woman aged 50 to 60 in good health.

This clonotype was counted at least ten times. J is TRBJ2-1 and V is TRBV29-1; D may be TRBD1 (6 bases). Germline V gene lookup returns CDR1 SQVTM and CDR2 ANQGSEA. The V end lost 3 bases, the J end lost 9 bases, and 18 bases lay between the germline ends. The CDR3 runs 14 residues. The CDR3 DNA sequence: TGCAGCGTTGATGGGGGCAAAGTCAGCGGTGAGCAGTTCTTC. This codes for CSVDGGKVSGEQFF.

This clonotype turned up a few times. The V call is TRBV7-9, the J call TRBJ2-1, with 7 bases matching TRBD2. CDR3 size: 14 residues. The V gene's germline CDR1 is SEHNR and CDR2 FQNEAQ (reference sequence). V shed 1 base, J shed 8 bases, and the junction held 5 bases outside the gene matches. The CDR3 protein is CASSLVGGMYEQFF. In nucleotides, the CDR3 is TGTGCCAGCAGCTTAGTGGGAGGGATGTATGAGCAGTTCTTC.

In this sample, this clonotype turned up a few times. The V call is TRBV27, the J call TRBJ2-6; maybe TRBD1 (5 bases). Trimming left V 3 bases short and J 4 bases short, with 10 bases between. Germline CDR1 is MNHEY and CDR2 is SMNVEV (reference sequence). This CDR3 has 15 amino acids. The chain's CDR3 is CASSFSGYGANVLTF. CDR3 bases: TGTGCCAGCAGTTTTTCAGGGTACGGGGCCAACGTCCTGACTTTC.

The chain links TRBV6-1 to TRBJ1-1; 10 bases match TRBD1. Germline V gene data show CDR1 as MNHNS and CDR2 as SASEGT. With V trimmed by 4 bases and J by 4 bases, 9 bases remained unmatched. The CDR3 runs 16 residues. The CDR3: CASSVGAGQGITEAFF. CDR3 DNA sequence: TGTGCCAGCAGTGTGGGGGCGGGACAGGGGATCACTGAAGCTTTCTTT.

J is TRBJ1-6 and V is TRBV13; D gene ambiguous. Germline V gives CDR1 PRHDT, CDR2 FYEKMQ (reference sequence). Trimming took off 4 bases at V and 9 bases at J, with 10 bases between the two ends. The CDR3 covers 13 residues. The CDR3 bases are TGTGCCAGCAGCTCACGGACCGCTTCACCCCTCCACTTT. Translation gives CASSSRTASPLHF. Together with reference TRBV13 and TRBJ1-6, the CDR3 gives the full variable domain: AAGVIQSPRHLIKEKRETATLKCYPIPRHDTVYWYQQGPGQDPQFLISFYEKMQSDKGSIPDRFSAQQFSDYHSELNMSSLELGDSALYFCASSSRTASPLHFGNGTRLTVT.

This clonotype has only a few counts. V is TRBV5-5 and J is TRBJ2-3, with 10 bases fitting TRBD2. Germline lookup yields CDR1 SGHKS and CDR2 YYEKEE (reference sequence). Losses at the gene ends were 4 bases for V and 5 bases for J; bases not matched to a gene: 7. This CDR3 contains 15 residues. The CDR3 bases are TGTGCCAGCAGCGATCTAGCGGGAGCAGTAGATACGCAGTATTTT. Its translation is CASSDLAGAVDTQYF. The full variable domain, in which reference TRBV5-5 and TRBJ2-3 provide the parts outside the CDR3, is DAGVTQSPTHLIKTRGQQVTLRCSPISGHKSVSWYQQVLGQGPQFIFQYYEKEERGRGNFPDRFSARQFPNYSSELNVNALLLGDSALYLCASSDLAGAVDTQYFGPGTRLTVL.

In this sample, this clonotype turned up many times. The J gene is TRBJ2-1, the V gene TRBV24-1; D might be TRBD2 (5 bases). Trimming cost V 3 bases and J 2 bases, with 16 bases left between them. CDR3 length: 17 residues. Germline loops: CDR1 KGHDR, CDR2 SFDVKD. DNA of the CDR3: TGTGCCACCAGTGATCATGGACTTCCGACGACCTACAATGAGCAGTTCTTC. Residues: CATSDHGLPTTYNEQFF.

This clonotype turned up a few times. This rearrangement joins TRBV11-3 to TRBJ2-7; unclear D gene. The CDR3 length is 14 residues. CDR1 is SGHNT and CDR2 is YENEEA in the germline V gene. V gave up 1 base and J gave up 0 bases, with 7 bases separating them. The CDR3 nucleotides read TGTGCCAGCAGCTTAGTTTCCAGCTCCTACGAGCAGTACTTC. Translated: CASSLVSSSYEQYF.

This clonotype has a count of ten or more. The chain carries TRBV12-3 or TRBV12-4 and TRBJ1-1, with 8 positions matching TRBD1. Trimming at V came to 7 bases and at J to 4 bases, leaving 11 bases not matched to a gene. CDR3 size: 15 residues. CDR3 nucleotide sequence: TGTGCCAGCACCGCACAGACAGGGGTGGGCACTGAAGCTTTCTTT. Translated, it gives CASTAQTGVGTEAFF.

This chain connects TRBV12-3 or TRBV12-4 to TRBJ2-2; no definite D call. The CDR3 extends over 14 amino acids. Trimming removed 3 bases at V and 3 bases at J, with 8 bases between. CDR3 in amino acids: CASSFATYTGELFF. The CDR3, as DNA: TGTGCCAGCAGTTTCGCGACTTACACCGGGGAGCTGTTTTTT.

This clonotype was counted only a few times. V usage is TRBV15 and J usage is TRBJ1-1, with D unclear. In germline, CDR1 is LNHNV, CDR2 YYDKDF (reference sequence). The CDR3 sequence is 16 residues long. Trimming cost V 0 bases and J 0 bases, with 11 bases left between them. The CDR3 nucleotides are TGTGCCACCAGCAGAGAAATAGGGCGGATGAACACTGAAGCTTTCTTT. Protein product: CATSREIGRMNTEAFF.

This clonotype was found a few times. The J gene is TRBJ1-2, the V gene TRBV29-1, with 7 bases that match TRBD1. This CDR3 spans 14 amino acids. V trimming: 1 base; J trimming: 6 bases; junction bases outside the gene matches: 8. The V gene's germline CDR1 is SQVTM and CDR2 ANQGSEA. The CDR3 coding sequence is TGCAGCGTTGAAGGTCAAACAGGGGTCCATGGCTACACCTTC. This gives the protein CSVEGQTGVHGYTF.

This clonotype was observed a handful of times. V gene TRBV12-3 or TRBV12-4 combines with J gene TRBJ1-1; 9 nucleotides match TRBD1. V dropped 3 bases and J dropped 0; count of bases not matched to a gene: 17. This CDR3 contains 20 residues. The CDR3 is CASSLNQYTGQGYMNTEAFF. The CDR3 nucleotides are TGTGCCAGCAGTTTGAACCAATACACGGGACAGGGATACATGAACACTGAAGCTTTCTTT.

This clonotype was counted between two and nine times. The genes are TRBV12-3 or TRBV12-4 and TRBJ2-5, with D perhaps assigned TRBD1 or TRBD2 (6 bases each). The V and J ends lost 6 bases and 2 bases respectively, with 22 bases between them. CDR3 length equals 17 residues. This CDR3 reads CASRAFWSEGGQETQYF. The DNA for the CDR3 is TGTGCCAGCAGGGCCTTTTGGTCTGAAGGGGGGCAAGAGACCCAGTACTTC.

This clonotype was counted a few times. This chain joins TRBV6-1 and TRBJ1-1; D unresolved. CDR3 length equals 15 residues. Trimming stripped 8 bases from V and 1 base from J, with 17 bases between. Germline CDR1 is MNHNS and CDR2 is SASEGT. DNA for the CDR3: TGTGCCAGCGGATATGCTGGACGGCAGAACACTGAAGCTTTCTTT. Residues: CASGYAGRQNTEAFF.

In its sample, this clonotype was seen many times. The chain uses TRBV24-1 and TRBJ1-3; no reliable D call. Germline-derived CDR1 and CDR2 are KGHDR and SFDVKD. V was shortened by 4 bases and J by 4 bases, with 13 bases between the two germline ends. The CDR3 covers 15 residues. DNA of the CDR3: TGTGCCACCAGTGACCCAAACCGAGGGGGAAACACCATATATTTT. Protein sequence: CATSDPNRGGNTIYF.

This clonotype was counted between two and nine times. V is TRBV7-3 and J is TRBJ2-1; D perhaps matches TRBD2 (5 bases). V lost 2 bases and J lost 3, with 11 bases in between. The germline CDR1 and CDR2 sequences are SGHTA and FQGTGA. The CDR3 runs to 15 residues. The CDR3 DNA follows: TGTGCCAGCAGCTTACACCTAGCTGGCTACAATGAGCAGTTCTTC. Its translation: CASSLHLAGYNEQFF.

The chain has TRBV20-1 and TRBJ1-2; D perhaps matches TRBD1 (5 bases). V dropped 6 bases and J dropped 4 bases, with 15 bases sitting between them. The CDR3 consists of 13 residues. Looked up from germline, CDR1 is DFQATT and CDR2 is SNEGSKA (reference sequence). CDR3 sequence: CSAHRGTGYGYTF. CDR3 sequence (DNA): TGCAGTGCCCATAGAGGGACGGGCTATGGCTACACCTTC.

This clonotype was seen at least ten times. V and J are TRBV7-8 and TRBJ1-1, with 8 bases lining up with TRBD1. Germline lookup yields CDR1 SGHVS and CDR2 FQNEAQ. Trimming cost V 1 base and J 1 base; bases outside gene matches: 5. The CDR3 is made up of 16 amino acids. The CDR3 nucleotides are TGTGCCAGCAGCTTAGGCCCAGGGGGCCAGAACACTGAAGCTTTCTTT. Protein product: CASSLGPGGQNTEAFF.

The chain combines TRBV7-9 with TRBJ2-2; tentatively, D is TRBD1 (5 bases). Per germline, CDR1 SEHNR and CDR2 FQNEAQ (reference sequence). V lost 3 bases and J 0 bases, leaving 8 bases between the germline ends. The CDR3 spans 15 residues. The CDR3 region is CASSFTGPNTGELFF. Here the CDR3 DNA reads TGTGCCAGCAGCTTTACAGGACCGAACACCGGGGAGCTGTTTTTT.

There are many counts of this clonotype. The rearrangement links TRBV20-1 to TRBJ2-1; D call uncertain. The CDR3 loop spans 15 amino acids. Germline CDR1 DFQATT, CDR2 SNEGSKA (reference sequence). Trimming took 0 bases from V and 7 from J, leaving 16 bases between them. The CDR3 nucleotides are TGCAGTGCTAGAGACCCCTCCCACCTAGGGAATGAGCAGTTCTTC. Encoded protein: CSARDPSHLGNEQFF.